These T cell receptor beta chains were read from a single sample in a study of blood T cells in healthy people across ages. TCRdb recomputed calls from the 5' RACE reads with MiXCR, one row per CDR3 protein. The sample holds some 900,000 distinct CDR3 sequences; 29% are singletons and the top ten take 15% to 20%. The sample consisted of blood. The receptors were gathered from a woman of 80 years or more in good health. The conserved cysteine and the conserved F or W are not part of the CDR3 here. The D gene is left open where the match is weak.

j_gene: TRBJ2-7; v_gene: TRBV7-9; d_gene: NA; CDR3aa: ASSFPAGQITYEQY
j_gene: TRBJ2-5; v_gene: TRBV6-2/TRBV6-3; d_gene: NA; CDR3aa: ASKNLGVGTQY
j_gene: TRBJ2-4; v_gene: TRBV2; d_gene: TRBD2; CDR3aa: ASSEGVSGGQNIQY
j_gene: TRBJ1-1; v_gene: TRBV7-2; d_gene: NA; CDR3aa: ASSPPGTRNTEAF
j_gene: TRBJ1-5; v_gene: TRBV7-2; d_gene: NA; CDR3aa: ASSSWGLNQPQH
j_gene: TRBJ2-2; v_gene: TRBV6-2/TRBV6-3; d_gene: NA; CDR3aa: ASSPGSQLTTGELF
j_gene: TRBJ1-2; v_gene: TRBV25-1; d_gene: NA; CDR3aa: ASSEQIGLGGYT
j_gene: TRBJ2-3; v_gene: TRBV21-1; d_gene: NA; CDR3aa: ASSTRTVTFSTDTQY
j_gene: TRBJ2-1; v_gene: TRBV27; d_gene: TRBD2; CDR3aa: ASSSSGGLLSSYNEQF
j_gene: TRBJ2-5; v_gene: TRBV5-8; d_gene: NA; CDR3aa: ASSLPGRKTQY
j_gene: TRBJ2-1; v_gene: TRBV2; d_gene: TRBD2; CDR3aa: ASSGLAGGYNEQF
j_gene: TRBJ2-3; v_gene: TRBV30; d_gene: TRBD2; CDR3aa: AWSVTGGTDTQY
j_gene: TRBJ1-1; v_gene: TRBV10-2; d_gene: NA; CDR3aa: ASSEWSEAF
j_gene: NA; v_gene: TRBV19; d_gene: TRBD2; CDR3aa: ASSLLAGGRYEQY
j_gene: TRBJ2-7; v_gene: TRBV21-1; d_gene: NA; CDR3aa: ASTRWTSGSYEQY
j_gene: TRBJ1-2; v_gene: TRBV13; d_gene: NA; CDR3aa: ASSTRTAGYT
j_gene: TRBJ2-5; v_gene: TRBV24-1; d_gene: NA; CDR3aa: ATSYLETQY
j_gene: TRBJ2-1; v_gene: TRBV7-3; d_gene: TRBD2; CDR3aa: ASSLRGTSGNNEQF
j_gene: TRBJ1-2; v_gene: TRBV14; d_gene: TRBD1; CDR3aa: ASSQDQTGAYGYT
j_gene: TRBJ2-7; v_gene: TRBV7-2; d_gene: NA; CDR3aa: ASSKAGGTAGEQY
j_gene: TRBJ2-3; v_gene: TRBV2; d_gene: NA; CDR3aa: ASSEEVAPDTQY
j_gene: TRBJ2-7; v_gene: TRBV7-8; d_gene: NA; CDR3aa: ASSLTTQGYEQY
j_gene: TRBJ2-2; v_gene: TRBV7-9; d_gene: TRBD1; CDR3aa: ASSPDRANTGELF
j_gene: NA; v_gene: TRBV20-1; d_gene: TRBD2; CDR3aa: SASKAGGCFSSYNEQY
j_gene: TRBJ2-7; v_gene: TRBV7-9; d_gene: TRBD1; CDR3aa: ASSLVAGGEQY
j_gene: TRBJ2-5; v_gene: TRBV14; d_gene: NA; CDR3aa: ASSPQAGLQETQY
j_gene: TRBJ2-2; v_gene: TRBV11-2; d_gene: NA; CDR3aa: ASSLKAYPGELF
j_gene: TRBJ2-1; v_gene: TRBV7-8; d_gene: NA; CDR3aa: ASSFRLGQGYEQF
j_gene: TRBJ2-7; v_gene: TRBV10-1; d_gene: NA; CDR3aa: ASSSGTPLYEQY
j_gene: TRBJ2-5; v_gene: TRBV6-1; d_gene: NA; CDR3aa: ASSEGGWKETQY
j_gene: TRBJ2-3; v_gene: TRBV24-1; d_gene: NA; CDR3aa: AAAGTLDTQY
j_gene: TRBJ2-2; v_gene: TRBV7-8; d_gene: NA; CDR3aa: ASTRTGGGVNTGELF
j_gene: TRBJ1-1; v_gene: TRBV11-2; d_gene: NA; CDR3aa: ASSSGWITEAF
j_gene: TRBJ2-7; v_gene: TRBV5-1; d_gene: NA; CDR3aa: ASSLLGLEQY
j_gene: TRBJ2-2; v_gene: TRBV6-2/TRBV6-3; d_gene: NA; CDR3aa: ASSYSSRGVTGELF
j_gene: TRBJ1-2; v_gene: TRBV11-2; d_gene: NA; CDR3aa: ASSQPPAPHYGYT
j_gene: TRBJ2-2; v_gene: TRBV6-6; d_gene: TRBD1; CDR3aa: ASSSPMDRTNTGELF
j_gene: TRBJ2-5; v_gene: TRBV27; d_gene: NA; CDR3aa: ASSTQGDGETQY
j_gene: TRBJ2-4; v_gene: TRBV4-3; d_gene: TRBD2; CDR3aa: ASSLRRTSGPMGLAKNIQY
j_gene: TRBJ2-5; v_gene: TRBV6-5; d_gene: NA; CDR3aa: ASRQGSGKTQY
j_gene: TRBJ2-3; v_gene: TRBV3-1; d_gene: NA; CDR3aa: ASNFGRDTQY
j_gene: TRBJ2-3; v_gene: TRBV24-1; d_gene: NA; CDR3aa: ATSVPNLRDTQY
j_gene: TRBJ2-5; v_gene: TRBV20-1; d_gene: NA; CDR3aa: SAGNPAGSTLETQY
j_gene: TRBJ2-1; v_gene: TRBV9; d_gene: TRBD2; CDR3aa: ASSVAETSGGRQF